What follows are 30 T cell receptor beta chains derived from one specimen sequenced in a study of beta chain features in type 1 diabetes. cDNA synthesis used the whole RNA isolate, giving expressed TCRB sequences. Clones were read by immunoSEQ multiplex PCR, and TCRdb kept only the in-frame ones, dropping some. This table has 970,000 or so clones, roughly a sixth appearing once. Sequencing was performed on naive CD4+ T cells from blood. These receptors originate from a woman between 18 and 29 years old in good health.

This clone showed up just a few times. This chain links TRBV7-9 with TRBJ2-7; TRBD2 matches 8 bases. Germline values: CDR1 SEHNR, CDR2 FQNEAQ (reference sequence). V trimming: 7 bases; J trimming: 3 bases; junction bases outside the gene matches: 8. The CDR3 extends over 14 amino acids. CDR3 sequence reads: CASTLAGGNYEQYF. CDR3 DNA sequence: TGTGCCAGCACCCTAGCGGGTGGGAACTACGAGCAGTACTTC.

This clone was seen a handful of times. The chain couples TRBV7-2 to TRBJ1-5, with 9 bases aligning to TRBD1. CDR1 is SGHTA, CDR2 FQGNSA, per germline. This CDR3 contains 20 residues. With 0 bases clipped from V and 0 bases from J, the junction kept 12 bases outside the gene matches. The CDR3, as DNA: TGTGCCAGCAGCTTAGCGGCCGTCCGGACAGGGGCTTATAGCAATCAGCCCCAGCATTTT. Translating gives CASSLAAVRTGAYSNQPQHF.

The rearrangement joins TRBV7-2 to TRBJ1-1; D is ambiguous. Trimming took off 5 bases at V and 1 base at J, with 8 bases between the two ends. The CDR3 runs 13 residues. Germline CDR1 is SGHTA and CDR2 is FQGNSA. The CDR3 sequence: CASSQRANTEAFF. For the CDR3, the DNA is TGTGCCAGCAGCCAGCGCGCGAACACTGAAGCTTTCTTT.

The V and J genes are TRBV2 and TRBJ2-3, with 11 positions matching TRBD2. Germline CDR1 SNHLY, CDR2 FYNNEI. This CDR3 region has 16 residues. The trim removed 7 bases at V and 2 bases at J, leaving 8 bases unmatched. CDR3 DNA sequence: TGTGCCAGCATCGGGGGACTAGCGGATTACACAGATACGCAGTATTTT. Translated, it gives CASIGGLADYTDTQYF.

This clone was seen a handful of times. J is TRBJ2-5 and V is TRBV6-4, with D possibly matching TRBD1 (6 bases). This CDR3 region has 13 residues. The V gene's germline CDR1 is MRHNA and CDR2 SNTAGT. Trimming removed 6 bases from V and 6 bases from J, with 14 bases in between. The CDR3 region has the DNA TGTGCCAGCAGAGAACAGGGCCAGAAGACCCAGTACTTC. This translates into CASREQGQKTQYF.

This clone was seen a few times. Other DNA sequences within the sample encode an identical CDR3. This chain connects TRBV28 to TRBJ2-7, with 13 bases matching TRBD2. Per germline, CDR1 MDHEN and CDR2 SYDVKM. V trimming: 6 bases; J trimming: 4 bases; junction bases outside the gene matches: 3. This CDR3 is 14 amino acids long. The CDR3 sequence is CASSLTSGRYEQYF. For the CDR3, the DNA is TGTGCCAGCAGCCTGACTAGCGGGAGGTACGAGCAGTACTTC. The entire variable domain, with the rest obtained from reference TRBV28 and TRBJ2-7, is as follows: DVKVTQSSRYLVKRTGEKVFLECVQDMDHENMFWYRQDPGLGLRLIYFSYDVKMKEKGDIPEGYSVSREKKERFSLILESASTNQTSMYLCASSLTSGRYEQYFGPGTRLTVT.

This clone was counted between two and nine times. The chain recombines TRBV7-9 with TRBJ2-7, with 9 bases that match TRBD1. Germline V gene data show CDR1 as SEHNR and CDR2 as FQNEAQ (reference sequence). The CDR3 has 15 residues. V was pared by 5 bases and J by 2 bases, with 7 bases of the junction left unmatched. CDR3: CASSKQGALTYEQYF. The CDR3 nucleotides are TGTGCCAGCAGCAAACAGGGGGCGCTGACCTACGAGCAGTACTTC. The full variable domain, its missing parts supplied by reference TRBV7-9 and TRBJ2-7, is DTGVSQNPRHKITKRGQNVTFRCDPISEHNRLYWYRQTLGQGPEFLTYFQNEAQLEKSRLLSDRFSAERPKGSFSTLEIQRTEQGDSAMYLCASSKQGALTYEQYFGPGTRLTVT.

J is TRBJ2-4 and V is TRBV7-8; D uncertain. Between the trimmed V and J ends, which lost 1 base and 1 base, there was a span of 11 bases. The germline V gene has CDR1 SGHVS and CDR2 FQNEAQ. The CDR3 spans 16 residues. CDR3 DNA sequence: TGTGCCAGCAGCTTAGAATTAGGGTTTGCCAAAAACATTCAGTACTTC. Translating it yields CASSLELGFAKNIQYF.

This clone was detected a few times. The chain links TRBV7-2 to TRBJ1-3, with D hard to call. Trimming took 6 bases from V and 0 from J, leaving 12 bases between them. CDR3 length: 15 residues. Germline V gene sequence: CDR1 SGHTA, CDR2 FQGNSA. The CDR3 region is CASSSKPVSGNTIYF. DNA of the CDR3: TGTGCCAGCAGTTCGAAGCCTGTCTCTGGAAACACCATATATTTT. The entire variable domain, with the rest obtained from reference TRBV7-2 and TRBJ1-3, is as follows: GAGVSQSPSNKVTEKGKDVELRCDPISGHTALYWYRQSLGQGLEFLIYFQGNSAPDKSGLPSDRFSAERTGGSVSTLTIQRTQQEDSAVYLCASSSKPVSGNTIYFGEGSWLTVV.

In this sample, this clone turned up a few times. The CDR3 DNA is TGTGCCAGCAGTGTAGAGCAGAATAGCAATCAGCCCCAGCATTTT. Translated: CASSVEQNSNQPQHF. J is TRBJ1-5 and V is TRBV2; D is undetermined. This CDR3 is 15 amino acids long. The germline V gene has CDR1 SNHLY and CDR2 FYNNEI. Trimming pared 4 bases from V and 0 bases from J, leaving 10 bases between.

Concerning this clone: The junction shows a germline mismatch at one end, possibly a read error. The chain uses TRBV5-4 and TRBJ2-7, with 9 bases aligning to TRBD1. Looked up from germline, CDR1 is SGHNT and CDR2 is YYREEE (reference sequence). This CDR3 region has 13 residues. CDR3 sequence (DNA): TGTGCCAGCAGCTCACCGGGACAGGGACCTAGGGGCTTC. This sequence encodes CASSSPGQGPRGF. The whole variable domain, filled in from reference TRBV5-4 and TRBJ2-7, reads ETGVTQSPTHLIKTRGQQVTLRCSSQSGHNTVSWYQQALGQGPQFIFQYYREEENGRGNFPPRFSGLQFPNYSSELNVNALELDDSALYLCASSSPGQGPRGFGPGTRLTVT.

This clone was recorded a few times. The rearrangement joins TRBV6-6 to TRBJ1-4, with D unclear. Germline V gene sequence: CDR1 MNHNY, CDR2 SVGAGI (reference sequence). Trimming removed 6 bases at V and 8 bases at J, with 13 bases between. The CDR3 is 13 residues long. The CDR3 region has the DNA TGTGCCAGCAGCCGGCGGGTAACGGAAAAACTGTTTTTT. Its protein is CASSRRVTEKLFF.

J is TRBJ1-2 and V is TRBV28, with a tentative D call TRBD1 (5 bases). The CDR3 length is 15 residues. The ends were cut back, 4 bases at V and 3 bases at J, with 15 bases in the middle. The germline V gene encodes CDR1 MDHEN and CDR2 SYDVKM. In DNA form, the CDR3 reads TGTGCCAGCAGTTCATCCTCGGGACGGTACTATGGCTACACCTTC. It codes for CASSSSSGRYYGYTF.

This clone was detected only a few times. The rearrangement joins TRBV7-9 to TRBJ1-2; 7 bases match TRBD1. Germline CDR1 is SEHNR and CDR2 is FQNEAQ (reference sequence). The CDR3 covers 16 residues. V shed 4 bases and J 4 bases; nucleotides not matched to a gene: 12. CDR3 residues: CASSYGALGQLYGYTF. Here the CDR3 DNA reads TGTGCCAGCAGCTATGGGGCTTTGGGACAGCTCTATGGCTACACCTTC. The full variable domain, completed using reference TRBV7-9 and TRBJ1-2, is DTGVSQNPRHKITKRGQNVTFRCDPISEHNRLYWYRQTLGQGPEFLTYFQNEAQLEKSRLLSDRFSAERPKGSFSTLEIQRTEQGDSAMYLCASSYGALGQLYGYTFGSGTRLTVV.

This chain links TRBV5-6 with TRBJ2-1, with TRBD2 identical over 14 bases. V shed 3 bases, J shed 6 bases, and the junction held 5 bases outside the gene matches. The CDR3 runs to 16 residues. Per germline, CDR1 SGHDT and CDR2 YYEEEE. CDR3 sequence: CASSSWTSGRINEQFF. The CDR3 nucleotides read TGTGCCAGCAGCTCCTGGACTAGCGGGAGGATCAATGAGCAGTTCTTC.

The chain couples TRBV7-3 to TRBJ2-1; 9 nucleotides line up with TRBD2. V gave up 1 base and J gave up 4 bases; unmatched junction bases: 5. The CDR3 is 16 residues long. Germline CDR1 is SGHTA and CDR2 is FQGTGA. The chain's CDR3 is CASSLRLAAPYNEQFF. CDR3 bases: TGTGCCAGCAGCTTAAGACTAGCGGCACCATACAATGAGCAGTTCTTC.

The chain has TRBV5-1 and TRBJ2-3; TRBD2 agrees at 9 bases. V lost 4 bases, J lost 2 bases, and 8 bases stayed unmatched. This CDR3 has 16 residues. Germline V CDR1 and CDR2: SGHRS, YFSETQ. CDR3 loop: CASSAGTSTVTDTQYF. CDR3 nucleotide sequence: TGCGCCAGCAGCGCCGGGACTAGCACGGTCACAGATACGCAGTATTTT.

This clone appeared a few times. The V and J genes are TRBV4-3 and TRBJ2-2, with 8 bases matching TRBD2. The CDR3 consists of 14 residues. Germline lookup yields CDR1 LGHNA and CDR2 YSLEER. V shed 5 bases and J 9 bases; nucleotides not matched to a gene: 8. Written as DNA, the CDR3 is TGCGCCAGCAGCTCTAAGCGGGAGTTACGGGAGCTGTTTTTT. Encoded protein: CASSSKRELRELFF.

In its sample, this clone was seen a few times. The CDR3 loop reads CATSKQGAYEQYF. CDR3 nucleotides: TGTGCCACCAGCAAACAGGGGGCTTACGAGCAGTACTTC. The chain has TRBV15 and TRBJ2-7; 9 nucleotides line up with TRBD1. V dropped 4 bases and J dropped 4; count of bases not matched to a gene: 2. The CDR3 loop spans 13 amino acids. CDR1 is LNHNV and CDR2 is YYDKDF in the germline V gene (reference sequence). The complete variable domain, with remaining parts taken from reference TRBV15 and TRBJ2-7, reads DAMVIQNPRYQVTQFGKPVTLSCSQTLNHNVMYWYQQKSSQAPKLLFHYYDKDFNNEADTPDNFQSRRPNTSFCFLDIRSPGLGDTAMYLCATSKQGAYEQYFGPGTRLTVT.

This chain uses TRBV14 with TRBJ1-1, with D perhaps matching TRBD1 (6 bases). The CDR3 contains 13 residues. V lost 0 bases and J lost 8, with 10 bases in between. Germline-derived CDR1 and CDR2 are SGHDN and FVKESK. The CDR3 DNA reads TGTGCCAGCAGCCAAGATCTAGGACAGGAAGCTTTCTTT. Protein product: CASSQDLGQEAFF.

This clone was seen a few times. V usage is TRBV2 and J usage is TRBJ2-3; D ambiguous. CDR1 is SNHLY, CDR2 FYNNEI, per germline. The CDR3 is 13 residues long. Trimming cost V 1 base and J 4 bases, with 6 bases left between them. The CDR3 sequence is CASSEGIADTQYF. DNA of the CDR3: TGTGCCAGCAGTGAAGGGATCGCAGATACGCAGTATTTT. Variable domain in full (rest from reference TRBV2 and TRBJ2-3): EPEVTQTPSHQVTQMGQEVILRCVPISNHLYFYWYRQILGQKVEFLVSFYNNEISEKSEIFDDQFSVERPDGSNFTLKIRSTKLEDSAMYFCASSEGIADTQYFGPGTRLTVL.

This chain joins TRBV7-2 and TRBJ2-3; D call uncertain. Germline CDR1 and CDR2: SGHTA and FQGNSA. Trimming stripped 3 bases from V and 1 base from J, with 20 bases between. The CDR3 has 18 residues. CDR3 protein: CASSFRPVTRTRTDTQYF. CDR3 bases: TGTGCCAGCAGCTTCCGGCCCGTTACCCGAACCCGCACAGATACGCAGTATTTT. Complete variable domain (other parts from reference TRBV7-2 and TRBJ2-3): GAGVSQSPSNKVTEKGKDVELRCDPISGHTALYWYRQSLGQGLEFLIYFQGNSAPDKSGLPSDRFSAERTGGSVSTLTIQRTQQEDSAVYLCASSFRPVTRTRTDTQYFGPGTRLTVL.

Turning to this clone: The sample has other DNA sequences that encode this CDR3 too. The genes are TRBV7-9 and TRBJ2-3; 9 bases agree with TRBD2. CDR1 SEHNR and CDR2 FQNEAQ come from the germline V gene (reference sequence). The CDR3 is 16 residues long. After removal of 5 bases from V and 2 bases from J, the junction contained 8 bases not matched to a gene. Written as DNA, the CDR3 is TGTGCCAGCAGCAGGGGGGCGGGAGGGTCCACAGATACGCAGTATTTT. Protein product: CASSRGAGGSTDTQYF.

The chain couples TRBV10-3 to TRBJ2-1; D is unresolved. The CDR3 spans 16 residues. Per germline, CDR1 ENHRY and CDR2 SYGVKD. The V end lost 4 bases, the J end lost 2 bases, and 15 bases lay between the germline ends. For the CDR3, the DNA is TGTGCCATCAGTGGTGCCGCGTCTGGCCCCTACAATGAGCAGTTCTTC. The encoded protein is CAISGAASGPYNEQFF.

The CDR3 DNA sequence: TGTGCCAGCAGCCTATACCTCCAAGAGACCCAGTACTTC. Its protein is CASSLYLQETQYF. The chain employs TRBV7-2 and TRBJ2-5; unclear D gene. Between the trimmed V and J ends, which lost 5 bases and 1 base, there was a span of 8 bases. Germline loops: CDR1 SGHTA, CDR2 FQGNSA. The CDR3 totals 13 residues. Full variable domain (remainder filled in from reference TRBV7-2 and TRBJ2-5): GAGVSQSPSNKVTEKGKDVELRCDPISGHTALYWYRQSLGQGLEFLIYFQGNSAPDKSGLPSDRFSAERTGGSVSTLTIQRTQQEDSAVYLCASSLYLQETQYFGPGTRLLVL.

The chain combines TRBV11-2 with TRBJ2-1, with TRBD2 identical over 11 bases. After removal of 4 bases from V and 0 bases from J, the junction contained 8 bases not matched to a gene. The germline V gene encodes CDR1 SGHAT and CDR2 FQNNGV. This CDR3 is 18 amino acids long. CDR3 bases: TGTGCCAGCAGCTGGGGACTAGCGGATATTAGCTCCTACAATGAGCAGTTCTTC. Translated: CASSWGLADISSYNEQFF.

The CDR3 DNA is TGTGCCAGCTCACCACGGTCAGGGACGGAGACCCAGTACTTC. It is translated as CASSPRSGTETQYF. The rearrangement links TRBV18 to TRBJ2-5; perhaps D is TRBD1 or TRBD2 (5 bases each). V was pared by 1 base and J by 5 bases, with 11 bases between. This CDR3 region has 14 residues. From germline, CDR1 is KGHSH and CDR2 LQKENI.

This clone was detected a few times. V usage is TRBV6-1 and J usage is TRBJ2-1; 7 bases match TRBD2. Unmatched junction bases numbered 4, after V lost 0 bases and J lost 2 bases. CDR1 is MNHNS, CDR2 SASEGT, per germline. The CDR3 is 16 residues long. The CDR3 spells CASSEAWREPYNEQFF. In DNA, the CDR3 is TGTGCCAGCAGTGAAGCGTGGCGGGAGCCCTACAATGAGCAGTTCTTC.

This clone was observed a handful of times. Other DNA sequences within the sample encode an identical CDR3. The chain uses TRBV18 and TRBJ1-4, with D perhaps matching TRBD1 (5 bases). Trimming removed 3 bases from V and 3 bases from J, with 8 bases in between. The CDR3 is 14 amino acids. CDR1 is KGHSH, CDR2 LQKENI, per germline. The CDR3 here is CASSPPGSNEKLFF. DNA of the CDR3: TGTGCCAGCTCACCTCCAGGGTCTAATGAAAAACTGTTTTTT.

CDR3 in DNA: TGTGCCAGCAGCGTAGTTGGTACGGGGAAGTCTGAAGCTTTCTTT. Amino acid sequence: CASSVVGTGKSEAFF. This sequence joins TRBV9 and TRBJ1-1; unclear D gene. Germline-derived CDR1 and CDR2 are SGDLS and YYNGEE. The CDR3 loop spans 15 amino acids. Trimming stripped 0 bases from V and 6 bases from J, with 15 bases between.